This entry concerns a single T cell receptor beta chain. No antigen is known for it. The data derive from a study of tumour-infiltrating T cells in Burkitt lymphoma. Study-wide results and limits: Many Burkitt lymphoma patients shared several public clonotypes.

Method: immunoSEQ multiplex PCR; TCRdb's copy keeps in-frame clones and lacks some. The specimen's table records approximately 34 clones. This receptor was taken from a human donor with Burkitt lymphoma. Specimen: tumor tissue.

The CDR3 nucleotides are TGCGCCAGCAGCGGAGGAGTCGAAGCTTTCTTT. Its protein is CASSGGVEAFF. The rearrangement joins TRBV5-1 to TRBJ1-1; D is unresolved. Germline-derived CDR1 and CDR2 are SGHRS and YFSETQ. The V and J ends lost 4 bases and 8 bases respectively, with 9 bases between them. There are 11 residues in the CDR3.